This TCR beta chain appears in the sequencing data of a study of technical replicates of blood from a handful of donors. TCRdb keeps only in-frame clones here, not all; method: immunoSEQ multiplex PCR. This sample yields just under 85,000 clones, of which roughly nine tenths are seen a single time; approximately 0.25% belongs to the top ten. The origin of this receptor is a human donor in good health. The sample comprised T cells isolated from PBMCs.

The CDR3: CASSLEGQVYEQYF. The DNA of the CDR3 is TGCGCCAGCAGCTTGGAAGGACAGGTGTACGAGCAGTACTTC. This chain uses TRBV5-1 with TRBJ2-7; TRBD1 aligns across 7 bases. J lost 4 bases, V lost 0 bases, and 4 bases had no gene match. Germline-derived CDR1 and CDR2 are SGHRS and YFSETQ. CDR3 length equals 14 residues.